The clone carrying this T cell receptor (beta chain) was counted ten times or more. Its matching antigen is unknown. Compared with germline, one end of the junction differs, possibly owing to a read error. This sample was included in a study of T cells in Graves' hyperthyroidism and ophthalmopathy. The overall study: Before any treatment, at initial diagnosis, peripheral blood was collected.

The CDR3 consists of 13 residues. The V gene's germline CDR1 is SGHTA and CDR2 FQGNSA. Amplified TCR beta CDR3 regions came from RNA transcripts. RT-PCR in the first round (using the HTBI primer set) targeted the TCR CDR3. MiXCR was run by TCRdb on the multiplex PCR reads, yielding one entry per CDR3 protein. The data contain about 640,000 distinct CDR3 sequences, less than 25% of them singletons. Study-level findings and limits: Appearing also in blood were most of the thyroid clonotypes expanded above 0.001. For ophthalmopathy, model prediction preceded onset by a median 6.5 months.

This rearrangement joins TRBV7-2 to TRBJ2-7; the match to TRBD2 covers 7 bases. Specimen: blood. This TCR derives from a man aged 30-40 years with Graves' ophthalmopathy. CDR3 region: CASSLAERYEQYF. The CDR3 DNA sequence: TGTGCCAGCAGCCTAGCGGAGAGATACGAGCAGTACTTC.